The present T cell receptor (beta chain) was sequenced within a study of blood T cell repertoires in COVID-19. Study-wide background: Specimens from acute and convalescent COVID-19 originated in the United States, Italy and Spain.

Methods used by the authors: Amplification of reference gene primers provided the estimated nucleated cell counts. The method was immunoSEQ multiplex PCR; TCRdb's version includes in-frame clones alone and lacks a portion of them. Clone size and the V and J calls come from that table; the DNA yielded D and trimming. The sample lists around 130,000 clones, roughly 80% occurring once. The CDR3 is made up of 16 amino acids. The V segment lost 1 base and the J segment 4 bases; nucleotides outside the gene matches: 6. In germline, CDR1 is SGHTA, CDR2 FQGNSA. This clonotype originated in a man aged 65-85 years with acute or convalescent COVID-19. The chain carries TRBV7-2 and TRBJ1-5; 8 bases are a match to TRBD1. The sequenced sample was peripheral blood. The CDR3 region is CASSLGGQVRNQPQHF. CDR3 coding DNA: TGTGCCAGCAGCTTAGGGGGACAGGTCAGGAATCAGCCCCAGCATTTT.